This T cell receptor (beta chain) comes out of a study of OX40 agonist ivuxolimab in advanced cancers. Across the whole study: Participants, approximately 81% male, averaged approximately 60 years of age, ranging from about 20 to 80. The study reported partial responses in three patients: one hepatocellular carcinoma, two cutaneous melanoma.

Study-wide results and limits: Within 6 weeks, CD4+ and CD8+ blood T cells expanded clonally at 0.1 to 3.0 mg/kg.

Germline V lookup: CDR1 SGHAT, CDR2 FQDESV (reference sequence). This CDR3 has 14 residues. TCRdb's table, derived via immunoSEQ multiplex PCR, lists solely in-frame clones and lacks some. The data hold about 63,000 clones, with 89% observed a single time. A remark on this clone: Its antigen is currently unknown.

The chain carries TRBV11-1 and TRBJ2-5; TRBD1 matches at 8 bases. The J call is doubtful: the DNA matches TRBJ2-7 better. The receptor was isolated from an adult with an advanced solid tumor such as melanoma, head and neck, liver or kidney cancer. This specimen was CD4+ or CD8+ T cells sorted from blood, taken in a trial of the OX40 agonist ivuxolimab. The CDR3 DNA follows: TGTGCCAGCAGCTTACCCTCGACAGGGGACGAGCAGTACTTC. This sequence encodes CASSLPSTGDEQYF.